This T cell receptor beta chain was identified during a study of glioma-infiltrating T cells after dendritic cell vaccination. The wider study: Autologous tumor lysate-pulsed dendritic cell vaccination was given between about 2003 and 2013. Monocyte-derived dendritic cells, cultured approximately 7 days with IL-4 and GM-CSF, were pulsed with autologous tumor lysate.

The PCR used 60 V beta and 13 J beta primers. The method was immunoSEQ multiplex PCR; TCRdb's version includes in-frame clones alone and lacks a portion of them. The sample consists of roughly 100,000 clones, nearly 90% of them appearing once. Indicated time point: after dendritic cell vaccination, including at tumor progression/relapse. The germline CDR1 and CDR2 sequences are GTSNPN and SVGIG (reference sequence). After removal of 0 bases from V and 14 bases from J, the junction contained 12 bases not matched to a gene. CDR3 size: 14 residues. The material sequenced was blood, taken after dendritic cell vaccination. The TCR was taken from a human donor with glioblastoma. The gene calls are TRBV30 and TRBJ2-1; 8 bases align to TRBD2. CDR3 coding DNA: TGTGCCTGGAGTGTACTCCAGCGGGGGCATGCGGAGTTCTTC. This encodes CAWSVLQRGHAEFF.